This T cell receptor beta chain was recovered during a study of cytomegalovirus exposure and HLA in healthy donors. Germline lookup yields CDR1 SNHLY and CDR2 FYNNEI. V lost 8 bases, J lost 4 bases, and 7 bases stayed unmatched. The CDR3 covers 13 residues. Donors sampled were nominally healthy, though unrecorded immune exposures were likely. Amplification used 60 Vbeta primers and 13 Jbeta primers. Clones were read by immunoSEQ multiplex PCR, and TCRdb kept only the in-frame ones, dropping some. The sample lists 150,000 or so clones, more than 70% seen once, with 0.38% in the top ten. For this clone: Its antigen remains unidentified.

Study conclusions and caveats: Through in vitro validation, three CMV-associated chains were shown to be specific for CMV antigens.

The clonotype comes from a boy aged 2-9 years in good health and CMV-seronegative. This chain connects TRBV2 to TRBJ2-7, with 8 bases aligning to TRBD1. Input material: PBMCs. CDR3 protein: CASGVDRDYEQYF. CDR3 nucleotides: TGTGCCAGCGGCGTGGACAGGGATTACGAGCAGTACTTC.